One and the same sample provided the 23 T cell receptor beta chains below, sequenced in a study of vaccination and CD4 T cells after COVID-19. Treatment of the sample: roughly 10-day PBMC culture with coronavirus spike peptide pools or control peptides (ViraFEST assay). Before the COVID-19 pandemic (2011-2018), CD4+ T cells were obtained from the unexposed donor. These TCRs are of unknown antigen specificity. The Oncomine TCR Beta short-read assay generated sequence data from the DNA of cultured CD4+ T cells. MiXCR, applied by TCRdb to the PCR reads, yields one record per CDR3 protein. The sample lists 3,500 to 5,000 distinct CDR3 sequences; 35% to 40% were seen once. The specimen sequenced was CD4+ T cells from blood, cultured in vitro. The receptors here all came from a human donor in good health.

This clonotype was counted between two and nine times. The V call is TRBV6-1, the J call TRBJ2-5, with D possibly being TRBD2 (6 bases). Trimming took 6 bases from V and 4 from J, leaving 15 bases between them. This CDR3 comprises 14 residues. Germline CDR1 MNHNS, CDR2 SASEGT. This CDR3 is CASRARLGGETQYF. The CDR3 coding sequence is TGTGCCAGCAGGGCCCGGCTGGGAGGAGAGACCCAGTACTTC.

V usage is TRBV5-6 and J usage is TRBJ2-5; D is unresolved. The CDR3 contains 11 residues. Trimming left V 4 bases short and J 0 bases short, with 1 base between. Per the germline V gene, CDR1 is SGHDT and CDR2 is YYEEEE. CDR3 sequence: CASSNQETQYF. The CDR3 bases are TGTGCCAGCAGCAACCAAGAGACCCAGTACTTC.

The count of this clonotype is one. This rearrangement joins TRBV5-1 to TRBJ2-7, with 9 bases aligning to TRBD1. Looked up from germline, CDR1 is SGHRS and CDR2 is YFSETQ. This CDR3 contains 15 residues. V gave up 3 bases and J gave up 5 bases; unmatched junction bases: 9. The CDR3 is CASSWTGVEINEQYF. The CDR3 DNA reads TGCGCCAGCAGCTGGACAGGGGTGGAAATCAACGAGCAGTACTTC.

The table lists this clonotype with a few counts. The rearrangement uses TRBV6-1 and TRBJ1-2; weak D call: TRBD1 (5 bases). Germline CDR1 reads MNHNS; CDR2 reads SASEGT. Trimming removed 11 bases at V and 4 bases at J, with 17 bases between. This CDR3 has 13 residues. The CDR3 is CACRTGTAYGYTF. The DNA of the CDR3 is TGTGCCTGTAGAACCGGGACGGCCTATGGCTACACCTTC.

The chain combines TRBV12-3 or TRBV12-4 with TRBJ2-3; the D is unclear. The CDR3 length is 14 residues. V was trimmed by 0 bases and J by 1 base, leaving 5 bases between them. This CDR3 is CASSLALGTDTQYF. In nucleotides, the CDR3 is TGTGCCAGCAGTTTAGCGCTGGGCACAGATACGCAGTATTTT.

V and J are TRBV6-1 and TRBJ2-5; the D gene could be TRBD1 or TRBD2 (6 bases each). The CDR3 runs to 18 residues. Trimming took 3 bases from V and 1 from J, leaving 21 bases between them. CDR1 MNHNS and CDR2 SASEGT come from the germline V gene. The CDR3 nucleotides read TGTGCCAGCAGTGATCATCCACCGGGGGCAGCCGCCCAAGAGACCCAGTACTTC. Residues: CASSDHPPGAAAQETQYF.

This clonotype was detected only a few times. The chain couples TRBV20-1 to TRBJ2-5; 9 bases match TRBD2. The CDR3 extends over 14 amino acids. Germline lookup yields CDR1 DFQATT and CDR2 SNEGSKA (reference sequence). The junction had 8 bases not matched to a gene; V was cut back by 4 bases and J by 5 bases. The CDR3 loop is CSAKAGGLGETQYF. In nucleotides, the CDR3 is TGCAGTGCTAAAGCGGGGGGTTTAGGTGAGACCCAGTACTTC.

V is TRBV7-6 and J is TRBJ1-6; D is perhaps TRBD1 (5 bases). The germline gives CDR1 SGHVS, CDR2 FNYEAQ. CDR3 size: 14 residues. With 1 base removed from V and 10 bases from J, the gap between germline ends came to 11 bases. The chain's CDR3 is CASSLVTGNSPLHF. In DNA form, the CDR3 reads TGTGCCAGCAGCTTAGTCACAGGAAACTCACCCCTCCACTTT.

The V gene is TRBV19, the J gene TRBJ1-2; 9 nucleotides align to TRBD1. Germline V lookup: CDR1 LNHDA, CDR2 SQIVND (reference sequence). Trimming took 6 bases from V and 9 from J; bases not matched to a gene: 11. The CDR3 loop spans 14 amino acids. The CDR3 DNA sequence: TGTGCCAGTAGGGGACCTGGGACAGGGACTAGCTACACCTTC. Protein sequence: CASRGPGTGTSYTF. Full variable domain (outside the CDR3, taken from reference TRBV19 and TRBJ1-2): DGGITQSPKYLFRKEGQNVTLSCEQNLNHDAMYWYRQDPGQGLRLIYYSQIVNDFQKGDIAEGYSVSREKKESFPLTVTSAQKNPTAFYLCASRGPGTGTSYTFGSGTRLTVV.

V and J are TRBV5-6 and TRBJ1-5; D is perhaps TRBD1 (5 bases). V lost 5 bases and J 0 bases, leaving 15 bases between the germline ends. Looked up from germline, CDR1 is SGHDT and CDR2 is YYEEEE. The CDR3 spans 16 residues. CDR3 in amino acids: CASRWGGPSSNQPQHF. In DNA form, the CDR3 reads TGTGCCAGCAGATGGGGGGGACCGAGTAGCAATCAGCCCCAGCATTTT.

In nucleotides, the CDR3 is TGTGCCAGTAGTATACTCTTCGCCACCAACACTGAAGCTTTCTTT. Its translation: CASSILFATNTEAFF. The V gene is TRBV19, the J gene TRBJ1-1; D not resolved. CDR1 and CDR2 from the germline V gene are LNHDA and SQIVND (reference sequence). This CDR3 has 15 amino acids. Trimming pared 2 bases from V and 2 bases from J, leaving 12 bases between.

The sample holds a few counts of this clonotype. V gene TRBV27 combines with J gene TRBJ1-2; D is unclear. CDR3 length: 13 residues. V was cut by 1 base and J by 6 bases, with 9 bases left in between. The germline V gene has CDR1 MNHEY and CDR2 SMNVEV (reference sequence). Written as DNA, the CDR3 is TGTGCCAGCAGTTTATTAGGCATCAATGGCTACACCTTC. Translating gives CASSLLGINGYTF.

Written as DNA, the CDR3 is TGCGCCAGCAGCCAAGATCGACAGGGACATGGCTACACCTTC. It specifies CASSQDRQGHGYTF. The chain employs TRBV4-1 and TRBJ1-2, with 7 bases identical to TRBD1. The ends lost 0 bases at V and 6 bases at J; junction bases unmatched: 4. The CDR3 contains 14 residues. The germline CDR1 and CDR2 sequences are MGHRA and YSYEKL.

CDR3 coding DNA: TGTGCCAGCAGTTACACAGGGGGCACTGAAGCTTTCTTT. Protein sequence: CASSYTGGTEAFF. The chain combines TRBV6-2 or TRBV6-3 with TRBJ1-1; 8 bases match TRBD1. V dropped 2 bases and J dropped 4; count of bases not matched to a gene: 0. The germline V gene encodes CDR1 MNHEY and CDR2 SVGEGT. This CDR3 has 13 residues.

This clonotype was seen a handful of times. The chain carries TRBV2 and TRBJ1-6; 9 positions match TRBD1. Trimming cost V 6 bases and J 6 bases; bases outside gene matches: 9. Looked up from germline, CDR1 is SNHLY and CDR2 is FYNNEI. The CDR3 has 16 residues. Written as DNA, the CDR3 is TGTGCCAGCAGATCGTCCGGGACAGGGCGTAATTCACCCCTCCACTTT. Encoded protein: CASRSSGTGRNSPLHF.

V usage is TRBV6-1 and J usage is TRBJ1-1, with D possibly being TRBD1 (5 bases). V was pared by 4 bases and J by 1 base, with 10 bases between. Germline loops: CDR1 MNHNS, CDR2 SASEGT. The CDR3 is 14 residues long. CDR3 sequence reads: CASSVSGQNTEAFF. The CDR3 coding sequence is TGTGCCAGCAGTGTATCAGGACAGAACACTGAAGCTTTCTTT.

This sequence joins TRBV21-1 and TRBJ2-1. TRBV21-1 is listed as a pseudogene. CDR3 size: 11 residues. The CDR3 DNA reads TGTGCCAGCAGCAAAGGTAAGGAGCAGTTCTTC. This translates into CASSKGKEQFF.

The CDR3, as DNA: TGCAGTGCTAGATTTCCGGACCTAAATTCACCCCTCCACTTT. It is translated as CSARFPDLNSPLHF. This chain uses TRBV20-1 with TRBJ1-6; D remains ambiguous. CDR1 is DFQATT, CDR2 SNEGSKA, per germline (reference sequence). This CDR3 is 14 amino acids long. Trimming removed 2 bases from V and 7 bases from J, with 12 bases in between.

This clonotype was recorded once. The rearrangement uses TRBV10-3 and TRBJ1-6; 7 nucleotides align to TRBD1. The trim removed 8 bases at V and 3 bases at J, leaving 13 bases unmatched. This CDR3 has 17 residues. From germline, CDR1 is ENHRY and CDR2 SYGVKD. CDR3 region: CAIDRASKALYNSPLHF. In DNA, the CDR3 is TGTGCCATCGACAGGGCCTCAAAGGCCCTCTATAATTCACCCCTCCACTTT.

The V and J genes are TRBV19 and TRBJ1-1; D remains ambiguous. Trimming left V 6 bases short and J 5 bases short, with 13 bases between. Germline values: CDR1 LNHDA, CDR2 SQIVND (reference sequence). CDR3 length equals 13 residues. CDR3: CASRTTYGTEAFF. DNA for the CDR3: TGTGCCAGTAGGACCACCTACGGGACTGAAGCTTTCTTT.

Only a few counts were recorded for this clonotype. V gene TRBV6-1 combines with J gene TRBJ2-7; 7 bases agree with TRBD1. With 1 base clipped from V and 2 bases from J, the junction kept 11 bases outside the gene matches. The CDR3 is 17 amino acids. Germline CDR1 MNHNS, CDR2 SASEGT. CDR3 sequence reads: CASSEVRSGTVTYEQYF. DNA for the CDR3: TGTGCCAGCAGTGAAGTTAGATCCGGGACAGTTACCTACGAGCAGTACTTC.

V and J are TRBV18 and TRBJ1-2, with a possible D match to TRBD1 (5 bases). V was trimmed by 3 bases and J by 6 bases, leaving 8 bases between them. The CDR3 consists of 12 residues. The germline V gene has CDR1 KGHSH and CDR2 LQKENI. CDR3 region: CASSPKGDGYTF. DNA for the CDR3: TGTGCCAGCTCACCGAAAGGGGATGGCTACACCTTC.

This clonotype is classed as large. CDR3 region: CAWSSTGGRRDTQYF. The CDR3 DNA sequence: TGTGCCTGGAGTTCCACAGGGGGCCGGAGAGATACGCAGTATTTT. The chain combines TRBV30 with TRBJ2-3, with 9 positions matching TRBD1. Per germline, CDR1 GTSNPN and CDR2 SVGIG (reference sequence). J was trimmed by 5 bases and V by 2 bases; bases with no gene match: 8. There are 15 residues in the CDR3. The full variable domain, completed using reference TRBV30 and TRBJ2-3, is SQTIHQWPATLVQPVGSPLSLECTVEGTSNPNLYWYRQAAGRGLQLLFYSVGIGQISSEVPQNLSASRPQDRQFILSSKKLLLSDSGFYLCAWSSTGGRRDTQYFGPGTRLTVL.